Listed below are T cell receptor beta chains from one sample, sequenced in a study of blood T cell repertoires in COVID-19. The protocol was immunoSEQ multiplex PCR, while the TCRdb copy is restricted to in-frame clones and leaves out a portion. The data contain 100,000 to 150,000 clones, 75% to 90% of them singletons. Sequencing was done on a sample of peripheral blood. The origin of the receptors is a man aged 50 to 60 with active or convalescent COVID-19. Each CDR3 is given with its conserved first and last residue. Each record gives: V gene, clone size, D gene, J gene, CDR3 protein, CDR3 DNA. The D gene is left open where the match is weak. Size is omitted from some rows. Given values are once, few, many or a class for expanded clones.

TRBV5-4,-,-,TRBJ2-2,CASSHYRDDTGELFF,TGTGCCAGCAGCCACTACAGGGATGACACCGGGGAGCTGTTTTTT
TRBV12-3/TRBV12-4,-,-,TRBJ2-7,CASSLGAHGEQYF,TGTGCCAGCAGTTTAGGGGCCCATGGCGAGCAGTACTTC
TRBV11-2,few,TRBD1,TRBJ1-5,CASSSGQANQPQHF,TGTGCCAGCAGTTCCGGACAGGCGAATCAGCCCCAGCATTTT
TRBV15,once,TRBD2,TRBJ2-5,CATSSPGLAGMGETQYF,TGTGCCACCAGCAGCCCGGGACTAGCGGGGATGGGGGAGACCCAGTACTTC
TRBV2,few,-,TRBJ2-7,CASSRDTYEQYF,TGTGCCAGCAGCCGAGACACCTACGAGCAGTACTTC
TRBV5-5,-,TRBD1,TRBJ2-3,CASSSWTGTDTQYF,TGTGCCAGCAGCTCCTGGACAGGAACAGATACGCAGTATTTT
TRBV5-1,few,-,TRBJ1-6,CASSLVFEGGHNSPLHF,TGCGCCAGCAGCTTGGTTTTTGAGGGAGGGCATAATTCACCCCTCCACTTT
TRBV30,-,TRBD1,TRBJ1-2,CAWSAHRGLSGYTF,TGTGCCTGGAGTGCCCACAGGGGGCTGTCTGGCTACACCTTC
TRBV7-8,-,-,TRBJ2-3,CASSHTGGESSTDTQYF,TGTGCCAGCAGCCATACAGGGGGGGAGTCTAGCACAGATACGCAGTATTTT
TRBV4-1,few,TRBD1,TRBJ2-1,CASSQPDRGSYNEQFF,TGCGCCAGCAGCCAACCGGACAGGGGCTCCTACAATGAGCAGTTCTTC
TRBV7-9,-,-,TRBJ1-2,CASSSRDSQASFNYGYTF,TGTGCCAGCAGCAGCCGTGACAGCCAGGCCTCCTTTAACTATGGCTACACCTTC
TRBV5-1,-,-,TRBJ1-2,CASSLQGYSQGYTF,TGCGCCAGCAGCTTACAGGGTTACAGTCAAGGCTACACCTTC
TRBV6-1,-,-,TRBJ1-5,CASSAAWGGGNQPQHF,TGTGCCAGCAGTGCCGCCTGGGGAGGGGGCAATCAGCCCCAGCATTTT
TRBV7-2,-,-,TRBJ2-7,CASSFRGTRNEQYF,TGTGCCAGCAGCTTTCGGGGGACGAGGAACGAGCAGTACTTC
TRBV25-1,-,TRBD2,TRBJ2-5,CASSETGGQETQYF,TGTGCCAGCAGTGAAACGGGGGGACAAGAGACCCAGTACTTC
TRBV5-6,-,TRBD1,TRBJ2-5,CASSSGTGEGQETQYF,TGTGCCAGCAGCTCTGGGACAGGGGAAGGCCAAGAGACCCAGTACTTC
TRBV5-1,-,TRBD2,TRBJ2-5,CASSSYTSGGTETQYF,TGCGCCAGCAGCTCATACACTAGCGGGGGGACGGAGACCCAGTACTTC
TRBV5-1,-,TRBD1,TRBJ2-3,CASSLAGQGTDTQYF,TGCGCCAGCAGCTTGGCGGGACAGGGGACAGATACGCAGTATTTT
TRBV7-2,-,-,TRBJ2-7,CASSSALARSYEQYF,TGTGCCAGCAGCTCCGCTCTAGCGCGCTCCTACGAGCAGTACTTC
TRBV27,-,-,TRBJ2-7,CASSLSGTPVAYEQYF,TGTGCCAGCAGTCTTTCCGGGACACCGGTGGCCTACGAGCAGTACTTC
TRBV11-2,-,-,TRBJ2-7,CASSLGTGSAYEQYF,TGTGCCAGCAGCTTAGGTACAGGGTCCGCCTACGAGCAGTACTTC
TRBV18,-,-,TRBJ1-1,CASSPRNVGGTEAFF,TGTGCCAGCTCACCTCGCAACGTCGGGGGCACTGAAGCTTTCTTT
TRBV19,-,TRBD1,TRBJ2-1,CASRTTGTGSYNEQFF,TGTGCCAGTAGAACGACCGGGACAGGCTCCTACAATGAGCAGTTCTTC
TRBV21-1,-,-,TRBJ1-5,CASSQSHSPRAGKQPQHF,TGTGCCAGCAGCCAAAGTCACTCCCCGAGGGCTGGTAAGCAGCCCCAGCATTTT
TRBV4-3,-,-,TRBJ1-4,CASSQELREKLFF,TGCGCCAGCAGCCAAGAACTGAGAGAAAAACTGTTTTTT
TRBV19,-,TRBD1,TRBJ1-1,CASRRDRENTEAFF,TGTGCCAGTCGAAGGGACAGGGAGAACACTGAAGCTTTCTTT
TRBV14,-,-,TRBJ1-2,CASPFCRPIQGSCYGYTF,TGTGCCAGCCCTTTTTGTAGACCCATACAGGGTTCCTGCTATGGCTACACCTTC
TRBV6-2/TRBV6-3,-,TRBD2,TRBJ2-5,CASSYSSGGQQETQYF,TGTGCCAGCAGTTACTCTAGCGGGGGGCAACAAGAGACCCAGTACTTC
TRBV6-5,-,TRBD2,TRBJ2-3,CASASGLPDTQYF,TGTGCCAGTGCTAGCGGGCTCCCAGATACGCAGTATTTT
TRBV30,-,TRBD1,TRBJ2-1,CAWSVWGTGVDNEQFF,TGTGCCTGGAGTGTATGGGGGACAGGGGTCGACAATGAGCAGTTCTTC
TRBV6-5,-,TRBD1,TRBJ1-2,CASRPGGVYGYTF,TGTGCCAGCAGACCAGGGGGCGTGTATGGCTACACCTTC
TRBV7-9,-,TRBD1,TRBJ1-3,CASSQTGAGDTIYF,TGTGCCAGCAGCCAGACAGGGGCTGGAGACACCATATATTTT
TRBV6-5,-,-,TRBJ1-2,CASSHREWGYTF,TGTGCCAGCAGCCACAGGGAATGGGGCTACACCTTC
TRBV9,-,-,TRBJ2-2,CASSVDPGNTGELFF,TGTGCCAGCAGCGTAGATCCAGGGAACACCGGGGAGCTGTTTTTT
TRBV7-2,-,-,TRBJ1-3,CASSLGHDSGNTIYF,TGTGCCAGCAGCCTAGGACACGATTCTGGAAACACCATATATTTT
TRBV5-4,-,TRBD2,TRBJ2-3,CASSLLRGGLKRTDTQYF,TGTGCCAGCAGCTTGTTACGGGGGGGGCTAAAACGCACAGATACGCAGTATTTT
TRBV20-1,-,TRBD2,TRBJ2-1,CSASGGNEQFF,TGCAGTGCGTCGGGGGGGAATGAGCAGTTCTTC
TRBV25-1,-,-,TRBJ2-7,CASLPRIPTGYEQYF,TGTGCCAGCCTACCCCGTATCCCCACGGGATACGAGCAGTACTTC
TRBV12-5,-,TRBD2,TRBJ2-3,CASGLDTGTSGGNRVRDTQYF,TGTGCTAGTGGTTTGGACACCGGGACTAGCGGGGGGAATAGGGTTAGAGATACGCAGTATTTT
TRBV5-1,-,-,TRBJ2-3,CASSLNGGEYTQYF,TGCGCCAGCAGCTTGAATGGAGGGGAGTATACGCAGTATTTT
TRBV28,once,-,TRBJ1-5,CASSFPSKMGNQPQHF,TGTGCCAGCAGTTTTCCGAGCAAAATGGGCAATCAGCCCCAGCATTTT
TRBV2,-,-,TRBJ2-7,CASSETSHEQYF,TGTGCCAGCAGTGAAACATCCCACGAGCAGTACTTC
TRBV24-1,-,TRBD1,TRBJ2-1,CATSLRDRTNEQFF,TGTGCCACCAGCCTCCGGGACAGGACGAATGAGCAGTTCTTC
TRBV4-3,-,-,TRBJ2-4,CASSQDWRTEGNIQYF,TGCGCCAGCAGCCAAGATTGGAGGACAGAAGGAAACATTCAGTACTTC
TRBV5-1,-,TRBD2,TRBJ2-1,CASSLPSGYNEQFF,TGCGCCAGCAGCTTGCCTAGCGGCTACAATGAGCAGTTCTTC
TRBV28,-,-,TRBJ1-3,CASSDTGAGNTIYF,TGTGCCAGCAGTGATACAGGCGCCGGAAACACCATATATTTT
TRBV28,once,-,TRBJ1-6,CASSFRTENSPLHF,TGTGCCAGCAGTTTTCGGACAGAAAATTCACCCCTCCACTTT
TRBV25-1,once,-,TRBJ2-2,CASTYTGELFF,TGTGCCAGCACTTACACCGGGGAGCTGTTTTTT
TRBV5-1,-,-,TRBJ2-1,CASSPRGAGYNEQFF,TGCGCCAGCAGCCCCCGCGGCGCGGGGTACAATGAGCAGTTCTTC
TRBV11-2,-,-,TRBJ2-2,CASSLVPDSPPGELFF,TGTGCCAGCAGCTTAGTTCCGGACAGTCCTCCCGGGGAGCTGTTTTTT
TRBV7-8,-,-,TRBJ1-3,CASSSAAAGNTIYF,TGTGCCAGCAGCTCTGCGGCAGCTGGAAACACCATATATTTT
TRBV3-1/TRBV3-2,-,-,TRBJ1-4,CASSQVREGGLFF,TGTGCCAGCAGCCAAGTCAGGGAGGGAGGACTGTTTTTT
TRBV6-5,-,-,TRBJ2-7,CASSPTDGTYEQYF,TGTGCCAGCAGTCCTACAGACGGAACCTACGAGCAGTACTTC
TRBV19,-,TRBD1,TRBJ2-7,CASRDRGEGEQYF,TGTGCCAGTAGAGACAGGGGAGAGGGCGAGCAGTACTTC
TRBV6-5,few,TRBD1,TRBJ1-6,CASRVGQGASPLHF,TGTGCCAGCAGAGTGGGACAGGGGGCCTCACCCCTCCACTTT
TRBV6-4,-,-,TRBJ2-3,CASSVDSTDTQYF,TGTGCCAGCAGTGTCGACTCCACAGATACGCAGTATTTT
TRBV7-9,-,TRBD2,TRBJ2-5,CASRSGLAGAQETQYF,TGTGCCAGCAGGTCCGGACTAGCGGGAGCCCAAGAGACCCAGTACTTC
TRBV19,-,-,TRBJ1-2,CASSPRQSYGYTF,TGTGCCAGTAGCCCCCGACAGTCCTATGGCTACACCTTC
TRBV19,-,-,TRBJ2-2,CASNQGSNTGELFF,TGTGCCAGTAATCAGGGTTCGAACACCGGGGAGCTGTTTTTT